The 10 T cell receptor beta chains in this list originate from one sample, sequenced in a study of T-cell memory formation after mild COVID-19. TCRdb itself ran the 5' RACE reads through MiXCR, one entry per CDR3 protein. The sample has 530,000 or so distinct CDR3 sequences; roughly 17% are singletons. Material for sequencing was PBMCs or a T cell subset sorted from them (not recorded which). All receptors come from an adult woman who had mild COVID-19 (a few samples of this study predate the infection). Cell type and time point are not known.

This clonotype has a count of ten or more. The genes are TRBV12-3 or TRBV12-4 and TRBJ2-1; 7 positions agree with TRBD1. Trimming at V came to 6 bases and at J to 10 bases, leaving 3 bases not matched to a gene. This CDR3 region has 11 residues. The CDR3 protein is CASSFRGEQFF. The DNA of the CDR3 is TGTGCCAGCAGCTTCAGGGGGGAGCAGTTCTTC.

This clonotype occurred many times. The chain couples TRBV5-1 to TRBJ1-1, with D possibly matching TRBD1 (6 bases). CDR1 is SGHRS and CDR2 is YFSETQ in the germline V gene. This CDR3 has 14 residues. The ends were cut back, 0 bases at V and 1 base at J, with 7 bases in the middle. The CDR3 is CASSLGGANTEAFF. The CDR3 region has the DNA TGCGCCAGCAGCTTGGGGGGGGCGAACACTGAAGCTTTCTTT. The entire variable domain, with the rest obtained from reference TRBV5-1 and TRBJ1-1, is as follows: KAGVTQTPRYLIKTRGQQVTLSCSPISGHRSVSWYQQTPGQGLQFLFEYFSETQRNKGNFPGRFSGRQFSNSRSEMNVSTLELGDSALYLCASSLGGANTEAFFGQGTRLTVV.

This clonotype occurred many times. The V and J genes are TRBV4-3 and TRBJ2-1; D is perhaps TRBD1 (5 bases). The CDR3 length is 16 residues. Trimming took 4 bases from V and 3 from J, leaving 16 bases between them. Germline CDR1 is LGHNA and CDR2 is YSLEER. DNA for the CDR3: TGCGCCAGCAGCCCCCTAGGGGTGGCCGTCTACAATGAGCAGTTCTTC. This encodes CASSPLGVAVYNEQFF.

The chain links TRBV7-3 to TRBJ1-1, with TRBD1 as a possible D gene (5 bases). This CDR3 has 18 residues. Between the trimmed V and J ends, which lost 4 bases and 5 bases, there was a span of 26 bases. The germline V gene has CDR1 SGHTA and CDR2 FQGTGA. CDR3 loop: CASSSWGGAAPTRTEAFF. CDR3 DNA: TGTGCCAGCAGCTCCTGGGGTGGGGCAGCTCCTACGAGGACTGAAGCTTTCTTT.

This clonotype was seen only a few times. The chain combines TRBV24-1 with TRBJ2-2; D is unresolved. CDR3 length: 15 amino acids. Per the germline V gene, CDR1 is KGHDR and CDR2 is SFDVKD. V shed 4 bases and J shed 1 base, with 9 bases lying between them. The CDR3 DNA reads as TGTGCCACCAGTGACCAAACGGGGAACACCGGGGAGCTGTTTTTT. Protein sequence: CATSDQTGNTGELFF.

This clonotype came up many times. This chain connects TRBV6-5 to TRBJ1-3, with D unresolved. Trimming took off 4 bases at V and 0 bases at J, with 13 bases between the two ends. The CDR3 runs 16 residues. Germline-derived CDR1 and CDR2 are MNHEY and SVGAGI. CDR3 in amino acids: CASSFGSAVSGNTIYF. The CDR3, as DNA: TGTGCCAGCAGTTTCGGGTCCGCTGTCTCTGGAAACACCATATATTTT.

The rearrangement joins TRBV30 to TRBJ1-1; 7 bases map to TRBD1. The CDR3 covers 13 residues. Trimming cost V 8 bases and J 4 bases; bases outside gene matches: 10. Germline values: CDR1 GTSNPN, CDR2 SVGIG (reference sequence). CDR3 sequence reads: CAGSQGSSTEAFF. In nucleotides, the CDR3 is TGTGCCGGATCACAGGGGTCTTCCACTGAAGCTTTCTTT.

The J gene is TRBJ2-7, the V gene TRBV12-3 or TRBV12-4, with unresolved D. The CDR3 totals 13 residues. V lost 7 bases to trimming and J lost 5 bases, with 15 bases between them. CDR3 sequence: CASTLSTLNEQYF. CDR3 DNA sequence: TGTGCCAGCACCCTTTCCACACTGAACGAGCAGTACTTC.

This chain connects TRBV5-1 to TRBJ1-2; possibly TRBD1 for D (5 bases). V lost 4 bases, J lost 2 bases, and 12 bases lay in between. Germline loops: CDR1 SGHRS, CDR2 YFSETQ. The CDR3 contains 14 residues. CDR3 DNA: TGCGCCAGCAGCCCCCGGGACGACAACTATGGCTACACCTTC. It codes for CASSPRDDNYGYTF.

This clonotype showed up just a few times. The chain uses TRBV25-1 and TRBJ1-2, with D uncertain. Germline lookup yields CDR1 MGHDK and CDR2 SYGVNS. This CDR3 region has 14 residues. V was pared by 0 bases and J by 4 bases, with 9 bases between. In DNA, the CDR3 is TGTGCCAGCAGTGAATACGGGGAGGCCTATGGCTACACCTTC. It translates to CASSEYGEAYGYTF.